The entry that follows covers one T cell receptor (beta chain) sequence. No cognate antigen has been identified for it. No quality values exist for individual bases; no much larger clone is one base distant. The cohort was made up of around 720 healthy bone marrow donors. Cohort members were all nominally healthy when sampled, although unrecorded immune exposures were likely present. The donor tested CMV seronegative, placing the donor among the roughly 400 seronegative members of the cohort. A peripheral blood sample was provided by each donor, and peripheral blood mononuclear cells were used for TCR beta sequencing. Genomic DNA extraction from the blood cell samples was performed with the Qiagen DNeasy Blood Extraction Kit. The library was produced with the immunoSEQ multiplex PCR assay. A mixture of 60 forward primers for TCR Vbeta segments and 13 reverse primers for TCR Jbeta segments was used in the multiplex PCR. A multiplex PCR assay on genomic DNA amplified the CDR3 region of rearranged TCR beta genes. The Illumina HiSeq System was used to sequence the amplified TCR beta libraries as 87-base-pair reads. The paper's data handling went like this. In a later analysis, about 80 million unique TCR beta chains were counted across the 500 to 850 repertoires, and roughly 10 million of these chains were shared by at least two donors. Raw reads were error-corrected and collapsed into unique sequences with a nearest-neighbor algorithm that merged closely related sequences to remove PCR and sequencing errors. Alignment of CDR3 sequences to IMGT reference sequences was used to assign V, D and J gene segments. For a sequence to be retained, a match of at least six nucleotides to both a V gene segment and a J gene segment was required. A rearrangement was called productive if the CDR3 had no stop codons and remained in frame with V and J, and every other rearrangement was called non-productive. Following IMGT convention, CDR3 was defined as the stretch from the second conserved V-encoded cysteine to the conserved J-encoded phenylalanine. Sequences without an unambiguous match to a single V gene segment were excluded from the earlier analysis of 587 of the donors. In an earlier analysis of approximately 610 of the donors, V segments were called functional above 56.7% productive rearrangements and were called segregating when the between-donor standard deviation exceeded 5%. A statistical classification framework was built for diagnosing cytomegalovirus status from the catalog of TCR beta chain sequences. In a later analysis, V and J genes were assigned by comparing TCR nucleotide sequences against IMGT/GENE-DB human TR gene sequences. In a later analysis, CDR3 sequences and most-parsimonious VDJ recombination scenarios were assigned using the TCRdist pipeline. A later analysis defined each TCR beta chain by its CDR3 amino acid sequence plus V-gene family, and excluded reads lacking a unique V-gene family. A later analysis removed roughly 590 highly shared, low-generation-probability nucleotide sequences to deal with suspected cross-contamination and a sequencing artifact. In a later analysis, a clonal expansion index was calculated for each public chain from normalized within-repertoire ranks of inferred template counts. In a later analysis, generation probabilities were computed with a VDJ recombination model fitted to out-of-frame rearrangements, and the resulting probabilities were checked against IGoR. In a later analysis, TCR-TCR, TCR-HLA and TCR-CMV co-occurrence was scored with hypergeometric tests, and a repertoire-size bias correction was applied to TCR pairs. To estimate false discovery rates, a later analysis permuted the HLA or CMV assignments 20 times. In a later analysis, co-occurring TCRs were grouped using DBSCAN, and TCRdist sequence similarity was added for clustering within HLA-allele-positive subsets. Repertoires with fewer than 30,000 or more than 120,000 public chains, plus five repertoires with anomalous nucleotide sharing, were excluded from co-occurrence clustering. This is the immuneACCESS table as TCRdb keeps it, with only in-frame sequences that have V and J called. A part of the clones is gone; compared with another copy, unresolved V genes explain less than half, and the rest is unexplained. V and J calls and clone size are those listed in that table; D and trimming were worked out from the DNA. For this sample the table gives over 130,000 clones, of which nearly 90% were detected only once. 0.51% of the sample is held by the ten biggest clonotypes.

The CDR1 and CDR2 encoded by the germline V gene are SQVTM and ANQGSEA. The CDR3 starts with the cysteine, ends with the phenylalanine, and has 13 residues. Of the read, only the CDR3 DNA is kept; its 39 bases are in frame from base 1. The junction shows trimming of 4 bases on V and 6 bases on J, and the gene matches do not reach 6 bases of it. These data come from a study of cytomegalovirus exposure and HLA in healthy donors (dated by TCRdb to 2017 to 2019). For the wider study: An earlier analysis of approximately 600 of the donors reported 250 to 300 Gb of sequence data and roughly 100 million unique TCR beta sequences from approximately 180 million T cells. An early release that covered roughly 600 HLA-typed donors contained approximately 300 gigabases of sequencing data and some 87 million unique TCR sequences. Of the approximately 400 genotyped donors, over 80% were placed in the genetic ancestry cluster associated with self-reported Caucasian donors. The study aimed to test whether cataloging public T cell receptors could reveal signatures of past pathogen exposure. The study used immunosequencing to profile the T cell repertoires of approximately 690 subjects and linked those repertoires to cytomegalovirus serostatus. A separate validation cohort of approximately 120 different subjects was used in addition to the roughly 640-subject first cohort. To predict cytomegalovirus infection status, the study combined high-throughput TCR immunosequencing, statistical association of individual TCRs with disease status, and machine learning. A later analysis re-analyzed previously published TCR beta repertoires from approximately 700 donors and added high-resolution HLA genotyping to study TCR occurrence patterns. Rather than drawing on any new phenotypic data, the later analysis identified candidate immune exposures from TCR beta sequences and the way those sequences occurred across donors. To decide whether each TCR beta V gene segment behaved as functional or pseudogenic, an earlier analysis of some 600 of the donors relied on high-throughput TCR beta sequencing. Alongside the repertoire data, information on donor age, sex, ethnicity and CMV serostatus was compiled. Genome-wide SNP genotypes for about three fifths of the 666 donors were used in a later genetic analysis, which treated that subset as a discovery cohort. Every discovery cohort repertoire had been produced on one sequencing platform. Class I and class II HLA loci were covered by the typing at four-digit resolution. Typing coverage varied by locus: about 629-630 donors for A, B, C, DRB1 and DQB1; some 520 for DQA1; about 590 for DPA1; 450 to 480 for DPB1. Roughly 5 DR-DQ haplotypes were treated as single units for association and clustering because of strong linkage in the cohort. Across 398 genotyped donors of the cohort, an average of roughly 230,000 unique TCR beta nucleotide sequences per donor were sequenced, and roughly 18% of those sequences were non-productive.

What the authors observed across the whole study: When HLA alleles, especially DR and DQ, strongly co-occurred, attributing TCR associations to individual alleles was difficult. A later genetic analysis associated a missense DCLRE1C variant with V-gene and J-gene trimming of TCR beta chains, and an independent cohort replicated the association. A later analysis reported that several top co-occurrence clusters appeared linked to parvovirus B19, influenza, CMV and Epstein-Barr virus. The sequencing pipeline was judged likely to have produced a cluster of highly shared sequence variants as a technical artifact. Compared with equally common non-associated chains, HLA-associated TCR beta chains in a later analysis were more clonally expanded and had lower generation probabilities. In vitro tests confirmed that a few of the cytomegalovirus-associated TCR beta chains recognize cytomegalovirus antigens. Linkage disequilibrium might explain the correlated functional status among segregating V segments, but an unknown experimental factor could not be excluded. Some 15 rarely observed V segments, including chromosome 9 orphons, were excluded from the earlier analysis of some 590 of the donors because counts were too low. CMV serostatus was the only immune exposure information available for the cohort. Because some donors lacked HLA typing at each locus, the association tests relied only on the typed subset. In a later analysis, 16,951 TCR beta sequences were associated with specific HLA alleles at a false discovery rate of 0.05. A later analysis found that most CMV-associated TCR beta chains appeared HLA-restricted, with HLA associations seemingly driven largely by CMV exposure. The authors suggested that the approach could potentially be generalized to other disease states and immunological phenotypes. In the study, 164 TCR beta chains were listed as associated with cytomegalovirus. Only TCR beta chains were sequenced in this cohort, and the absence of alpha or paired-chain data limited detectable features. Most TCR sequences were seen in very few donors, while some public TCRs were found in many individuals. Some IMGT-functional V segments, including TRBV6-2 and TRBV6-3, could not be distinguished by the 87-base-pair reads and were therefore excluded. A further reported finding was that TCR beta sequences accurately predicted the HLA-A and HLA-B alleles for most subjects in the first cohort. A later analysis found that TCR association rates varied across HLA loci, with DRB1 alleles showing the most associated TCRs and HLA-C alleles the fewest. In an earlier analysis of fewer than 700 of the donors, most TCR beta V segments appeared in productive rearrangements about 90% or about 30% of the time, broadly matching IMGT annotations. According to a later genetic analysis, donors in an Asian-associated ancestry cluster had fewer N-insertions in productive TCRs than the approximately 710-donor mean. Cytomegalovirus status was reported to be diagnosed by the classifier with high specificity and sensitivity in both the original and validation cohorts. Presence/absence analyses assumed roughly uniform sequencing depth across donors, an assumption that may not hold.

Source material: PBMCs. The sequence derives from a woman in her 40s in good health and CMV-seronegative. Rearrangement joined TRBV29-1 to TRBJ2-1; the junction holds 7 bases that match TRBD2. The CDR3 has the sequence CSVGGGSGNEQFF. The nucleotides are TGCAGCGTTGGGGGGGGGAGTGGCAATGAGCAGTTCTTC.